These 19 T cell receptor beta chains came from one sample sequenced in a study of T cells in Graves' hyperthyroidism and ophthalmopathy. The investigators amplified TCR beta CDR3 regions from RNA transcripts. A first-round RT-PCR of the TCR CDR3 used the HTBI primer set. Each CDR3 protein gets one entry after TCRdb re-called the multiplex PCR reads with MiXCR. The repertoire includes some 620,000 distinct CDR3 sequences, 15% to 20% of them detected once, and less than 4.5% sits in the top ten. Sequencing was carried out using blood. Receptors were obtained from a woman between 25 and 40 years old with Graves' hyperthyroidism.

The rearrangement links TRBV4-2 to TRBJ2-5; D assignment may be TRBD1 or TRBD2 (5 bases each). Germline V lookup: CDR1 LGHNA, CDR2 YNFKEQ. V gave up 1 base and J gave up 4 bases, with 16 bases separating them. The CDR3 runs to 16 residues. In nucleotides, the CDR3 is TGTGCCAGCAGCCAAGTTTCCTCCGGGACGGGAGAGACCCAGTACTTC. Amino acid sequence: CASSQVSSGTGETQYF.

The rearrangement uses TRBV19 and TRBJ2-5; possibly TRBD1 for D (5 bases). The CDR3 spans 16 residues. The V end lost 1 base, the J end lost 5 bases, and 17 bases lay between the germline ends. The germline V gene has CDR1 LNHDA and CDR2 SQIVND (reference sequence). The CDR3 protein is CASSIAGYTVRETQYF. The CDR3 nucleotides are TGTGCCAGTAGTATAGCAGGGTATACGGTCCGGGAGACCCAGTACTTC.

Concerning this clonotype: The final CDR3 position lacks the conserved phenylalanine or tryptophan, pointing to a likely read error. The chain links TRBV24-1 to TRBJ2-1; no clear D gene. Germline V gene lookup returns CDR1 KGHDR and CDR2 SFDVKD. The CDR3 covers 11 residues. V lost 3 bases to trimming and J lost 6 bases, with 2 bases between them. The CDR3 DNA is TGTGCCACCAGTGATGCCAATGAGCAGTTCTTA. Its protein is CATSDANEQFL.

The chain combines TRBV7-9 with TRBJ2-1; D gene ambiguous. The germline V gene has CDR1 SEHNR and CDR2 FQNEAQ (reference sequence). This CDR3 has 12 amino acids. With 5 bases removed from V and 7 bases from J, the gap between germline ends came to 9 bases. CDR3 amino acids: CASSVSKNEQFF. The CDR3 nucleotides are TGTGCCAGCAGCGTATCCAAGAATGAGCAGTTCTTC. The whole variable domain, filled in from reference TRBV7-9 and TRBJ2-1, reads DTGVSQNPRHKITKRGQNVTFRCDPISEHNRLYWYRQTLGQGPEFLTYFQNEAQLEKSRLLSDRFSAERPKGSFSTLEIQRTEQGDSAMYLCASSVSKNEQFFGPGTRLTVL.

V is TRBV20-1 and J is TRBJ2-2; D gene uncertain. CDR1 is DFQATT and CDR2 is SNEGSKA in the germline V gene (reference sequence). The CDR3 runs 16 residues. V was trimmed by 4 bases and J by 0 bases, leaving 15 bases between them. CDR3 sequence: CSANSLDNANTGELFF. CDR3 nucleotides: TGCAGTGCTAACAGCTTAGATAACGCGAACACCGGGGAGCTGTTTTTT.

This clonotype was observed a handful of times. V gene TRBV9 combines with J gene TRBJ2-1; 9 bases fit TRBD2. Germline CDR1 and CDR2: SGDLS and YYNGEE. The CDR3 has 16 residues. With 0 bases clipped from V and 2 bases from J, the junction kept 3 bases outside the gene matches. CDR3 bases: TGTGCCAGCAGCGTAGCTAGCGGGGACCCCTACAATGAGCAGTTCTTC. Amino acid sequence: CASSVASGDPYNEQFF.

This clonotype was picked up a small number of times. CDR3 amino acids: CASSVSGAPQYF. The CDR3 DNA reads as TGTGCCAGCAGTGTCTCGGGGGCCCCGCAGTATTTT. The gene calls are TRBV28 and TRBJ2-3; D may correspond to TRBD1 or TRBD2 (6 bases each). CDR1 MDHEN and CDR2 SYDVKM come from the germline V gene. The CDR3 consists of 12 residues. V lost 5 bases, J lost 10 bases, and 13 bases lay in between.

This clonotype was detected many times. The J gene is TRBJ2-7, the V gene TRBV27; TRBD2 might be the D (7 bases). The ends were cut back, 7 bases at V and 1 base at J, with 20 bases in the middle. CDR1 is MNHEY, CDR2 SMNVEV, per germline (reference sequence). This CDR3 has 16 amino acids. Here the CDR3 DNA reads TGTGCCAGCAAGCCCGGACGGGGGGCGCCTTCCTACGAGCAGTACTTC. It specifies CASKPGRGAPSYEQYF.

This clonotype was counted ten times or more. The rearrangement joins TRBV6-2 or TRBV6-3 to TRBJ2-1; 7 nucleotides align to TRBD1. V shed 7 bases and J 7 bases; nucleotides not matched to a gene: 7. Germline CDR1 reads MNHEY; CDR2 reads SVGEGT. CDR3 length: 13 residues. The CDR3 DNA sequence: TGTGCCAGCACCACGGGACAGTGGAATGAGCAGTTCTTC. Translating it yields CASTTGQWNEQFF.

The genes are TRBV10-3 and TRBJ2-7; no clear D gene. The length of the CDR3 is 11 residues. V was clipped by 3 bases and J by 4 bases, with 4 bases between them. Germline V CDR1 and CDR2: ENHRY, SYGVKD. The CDR3 region has the DNA TGTGCCATCAGTGATGCTTACGAGCAGTACTTC. As protein: CAISDAYEQYF.

This clonotype was picked up many times. CDR3 coding DNA: TGTGCCAGCAGAGTCGCCTACGAGCAGTACTTC. The encoded protein is CASRVAYEQYF. The J gene is TRBJ2-7, the V gene TRBV6-2 or TRBV6-3; D is uncertain. Deletions cut 6 bases from V and 2 bases from J, with 5 bases between. This CDR3 spans 11 amino acids. Germline V CDR1 and CDR2: MNHEY, SVGEGT.

This clonotype was observed a few times. The rearrangement links TRBV5-1 to TRBJ1-2, with D possibly TRBD1 on 5 matching bases. CDR1 and CDR2 (germline): SGHRS, YFSETQ. V was shortened by 0 bases and J by 4 bases, with 19 bases between the two germline ends. The CDR3 has 17 residues. This CDR3 reads CASSLVEGGNQGYGYTF. Written as DNA, the CDR3 is TGCGCCAGCAGCTTGGTCGAGGGAGGGAATCAGGGCTATGGCTACACCTTC.

This clonotype has only a few counts. Germline is not matched at one junction end, which may reflect a read error. This CDR3 is CASSDPQGRDYGYAF. CDR3 DNA: TGCGCCAGCAGTGACCCACAGGGGCGGGACTATGGCTACGCCTTC. The chain links TRBV10-2 to TRBJ1-2, with 7 bases identical to TRBD1. The CDR3 spans 15 residues. Germline loops: CDR1 WSHSY, CDR2 SAAADI.

As to this clonotype: At one end, the junction sequence differs from germline, possibly due to a read error. The chain combines TRBV2 with TRBJ1-5, with unresolved D. Germline V lookup: CDR1 SNHLY, CDR2 FYNNEI. This CDR3 spans 12 amino acids. The CDR3 sequence: CASGEERQPQHF. The DNA of the CDR3 is TGTGCCAGCGGTGAAGAACGTCAGCCCCAGCATTTT. Complete variable domain (other parts from reference TRBV2 and TRBJ1-5): EPEVTQTPSHQVTQMGQEVILRCVPISNHLYFYWYRQILGQKVEFLVSFYNNEISEKSEIFDDQFSVERPDGSNFTLKIRSTKLEDSAMYFCASGEERQPQHFGDGTRLSIL.

V gene TRBV4-2 combines with J gene TRBJ1-6, with 7 bases matching TRBD1. The CDR3 has 15 residues. Germline CDR1 reads LGHNA; CDR2 reads YNFKEQ. V lost 5 bases, J lost 6 bases, and 7 bases stayed unmatched. For the CDR3, the DNA is TGTGCCAGCAGCACCCGACAGGGCGGTAATTCACCCCTCCACTTT. It specifies CASSTRQGGNSPLHF.

The CDR3 reads CSAPRELAGGISYNEQFF. CDR3 in DNA: TGCAGTGCCCCACGGGAACTAGCGGGAGGGATCTCCTACAATGAGCAGTTCTTC. The genes are TRBV20-1 and TRBJ2-1; 13 nucleotides match TRBD2. The V and J ends lost 6 bases and 0 bases, in that order; junction bases with no gene match: 11. This CDR3 spans 18 amino acids. The germline V gene has CDR1 DFQATT and CDR2 SNEGSKA (reference sequence).

There are a few counts of this clonotype. This chain uses TRBV30 with TRBJ2-7, with TRBD2 matching 8 bases. This CDR3 contains 15 residues. After removal of 5 bases from V and 4 bases from J, the junction contained 13 bases not matched to a gene. Germline values: CDR1 GTSNPN, CDR2 SVGIG (reference sequence). The CDR3 here is CAWAGGDEMGYEQYF. The CDR3 DNA follows: TGTGCCTGGGCCGGGGGGGACGAGATGGGGTACGAGCAGTACTTC.

J is TRBJ1-6 and V is TRBV7-8; D is undetermined. This CDR3 contains 15 residues. Trimming left V 5 bases short and J 6 bases short, with 14 bases between. Germline V gene sequence: CDR1 SGHVS, CDR2 FQNEAQ. The DNA of the CDR3 is TGTGCCAGCAGCCCCCTGGTCTCCCGTAATTCACCCCTCCACTTT. Translated, it gives CASSPLVSRNSPLHF.

Many counts were recorded for this clonotype. The chain links TRBV20-1 to TRBJ2-3; no reliable D call. Germline values: CDR1 DFQATT, CDR2 SNEGSKA (reference sequence). The CDR3 sequence is 13 residues long. Trimming took 3 bases from V and 3 from J, leaving 10 bases between them. The CDR3 DNA is TGCAGTGCTAGGAACAGAGGAACAGATACGCAGTATTTT. Translating gives CSARNRGTDTQYF.